A single TCR beta chain is shown here with its context. What it binds is unknown. The time point here: blood 2 weeks post-SBRT. Stated treatment: 15 Gy SBRT to primary tumor, nephrectomy 4 weeks later. Germline loops: CDR1 KGHSY, CDR2 FQNENV. The CDR3 has 14 residues. Trimming took 1 base from V and 6 from J; bases not matched to a gene: 4. This record comes from a study of radiation and T cells in renal cell carcinoma. Broader study findings: Pretreatment tumor biopsies were lacking, so baseline clonotypes are unknown.

TCRdb keeps only in-frame clones here, not all; method: immunoSEQ multiplex PCR. The table has 150,000 to 190,000 clones, around 90% seen once. The chain has TRBV16 and TRBJ1-2; TRBD1 aligns across 8 bases. The specimen comprised blood, sampled from a patient whose treatment included radiotherapy and nephrectomy. The sequence was collected from a woman between 50 and 59 years old with renal cell carcinoma. The CDR3 sequence: CASSQFGQGDGYTF. The DNA for the CDR3 is TGTGCCAGCAGCCAATTTGGACAGGGAGATGGCTACACCTTC. Full variable domain (remainder filled in from reference TRBV16 and TRBJ1-2): GEEVAQTPKHLVRGEGQKAKLYCAPIKGHSYVFWYQQVLKNEFKFLISFQNENVFDETGMPKERFSAKCLPNSPCSLEIQATKLEDSAVYFCASSQFGQGDGYTFGSGTRLTVV.